This entry is about one T cell receptor (beta chain). Profiled with immunoSEQ multiplex PCR; TCRdb holds only in-frame clones, not every one. The sample carries 150,000 or so clones, around 90% recorded once. The CDR3 sequence is 18 residues long. CDR1 MNHEY and CDR2 SVGEGT come from the germline V gene. Losses at the gene ends were 0 bases for V and 3 bases for J; bases not matched to a gene: 10. This entry is derived from a study of blood T cell repertoires in COVID-19. About the study: Samples representing acute and convalescent COVID-19 were sourced from the United States, Italy and Spain. Nucleic acid was either cDNA or gDNA, and it came from T cells, B-cell-depleted T cells, or PBMCs.

Assignments of participants to cohorts depended upon their own reported clinical history. No more than 2 weeks before study entry, exposed participants had met a case of COVID-19. This receptor was identified in a woman aged 40-49 years who had been exposed to COVID-19. The chain joins TRBV6-2 or TRBV6-3 to TRBJ2-7; TRBD2 matches 11 bases. Sequenced material: PBMCs or T cells enriched from blood (not recorded which). In DNA form, the CDR3 reads TGTGCCAGCAGTTACTCGATAAACGGTACTAGCGGGAGCTACGAGCAGTACTTC. This codes for CASSYSINGTSGSYEQYF.